Following are 14 T cell receptor beta chains from one sample sequenced in a study of T cell changes during pregnancy in multiple sclerosis. The method was immunoSEQ multiplex PCR; TCRdb's version includes in-frame clones alone and lacks a portion of them. This sample has about 75,000 clones, with 89% found just once. The material was peripheral blood, obtained in the first trimester of pregnancy. The receptors were gathered from a female donor in good health, enrolled as a control in a pregnancy study.

The rearrangement joins TRBV19 to TRBJ1-2; 7 nucleotides agree with TRBD1. V lost 1 base and J lost 4; bases outside the gene matches: 12. The CDR3 spans 17 residues. From germline, CDR1 is LNHDA and CDR2 SQIVND (reference sequence). This chain's CDR3 is CASSIGLGQRMSYGYTF. The CDR3 DNA reads as TGTGCCAGTAGTATAGGGTTGGGACAGCGGATGAGCTATGGCTACACCTTC.

The rearrangement joins TRBV7-9 to TRBJ2-7; D is uncertain. The germline V gene has CDR1 SEHNR and CDR2 FQNEAQ (reference sequence). Trimming removed 0 bases from V and 0 bases from J, with 12 bases in between. This CDR3 region has 16 residues. The CDR3 region is CASSLASLGGSYEQYF. CDR3 bases: TGTGCCAGCAGCTTAGCGAGCCTCGGCGGCTCCTACGAGCAGTACTTC. Complete variable domain (other parts from reference TRBV7-9 and TRBJ2-7): DTGVSQNPRHKITKRGQNVTFRCDPISEHNRLYWYRQTLGQGPEFLTYFQNEAQLEKSRLLSDRFSAERPKGSFSTLEIQRTEQGDSAMYLCASSLASLGGSYEQYFGPGTRLTVT.

The chain joins TRBV19 to TRBJ2-7; 8 nucleotides agree with TRBD1. After removal of 2 bases from V and 1 base from J, the junction contained 7 bases not matched to a gene. CDR1 is LNHDA, CDR2 SQIVND, per germline (reference sequence). The CDR3 runs to 16 residues. The CDR3 spells CASSITPGQASYEQYF. In nucleotides, the CDR3 is TGTGCCAGTAGTATAACCCCGGGACAGGCTTCCTACGAGCAGTACTTC.

This rearrangement joins TRBV4-2 to TRBJ1-1; D gene ambiguous. The CDR3 length is 13 residues. V was pared by 8 bases and J by 5 bases, with 15 bases between. CDR1 LGHNA and CDR2 YNFKEQ come from the germline V gene. The CDR3 here is CASVLGWETEAFF. The CDR3 nucleotides read TGTGCCAGCGTCTTAGGGTGGGAGACTGAAGCTTTCTTT.

The chain has TRBV18 and TRBJ1-2; no clear D gene. The V gene lost 3 bases and the J gene lost 1 base, with 15 bases spanning the gap. The germline CDR1 and CDR2 sequences are KGHSH and LQKENI. This CDR3 is built from 16 residues. This CDR3 is CASSPGTESINYGYTF. As DNA, the CDR3 is TGTGCCAGCTCACCGGGTACAGAGTCCATTAACTATGGCTACACCTTC.

The chain couples TRBV19 to TRBJ2-7, with TRBD2 matching over 11 bases. CDR3 length equals 17 residues. Germline V gene data show CDR1 as LNHDA and CDR2 as SQIVND (reference sequence). V lost 1 base and J lost 3; bases outside the gene matches: 8. The CDR3 protein is CASSIGWTSGSNYEQYF. The CDR3 nucleotides read TGTGCCAGTAGTATAGGCTGGACTAGCGGGTCCAACTACGAGCAGTACTTC.

The genes are TRBV28 and TRBJ2-7, with D maybe TRBD1 (5 bases). Trimming removed 10 bases from V and 4 bases from J, with 14 bases in between. Per the germline V gene, CDR1 is MDHEN and CDR2 is SYDVKM. The CDR3 runs 12 residues. The CDR3, as DNA: TGTGCCATCAAAAGGGCAGGGTACGAGCAGTACTTC. It is translated as CAIKRAGYEQYF.

The chain employs TRBV9 and TRBJ1-1; TRBD1 matches at 7 bases. This CDR3 is 14 amino acids long. V shed 3 bases and J 0 bases; nucleotides not matched to a gene: 2. Germline lookup yields CDR1 SGDLS and CDR2 YYNGEE. The CDR3 coding sequence is TGTGCCAGCAGCGCCGGGACAGTGAACACTGAAGCTTTCTTT. This encodes CASSAGTVNTEAFF.

V and J are TRBV28 and TRBJ2-2, with 8 bases matching TRBD1. J was trimmed by 5 bases and V by 6 bases; bases with no gene match: 8. The CDR3 totals 15 residues. Germline-derived CDR1 and CDR2 are MDHEN and SYDVKM. CDR3 sequence: CASSPGGAFTGELFF. As DNA, the CDR3 is TGTGCCAGCAGCCCAGGGGGCGCATTTACCGGGGAGCTGTTTTTT.

The genes are TRBV6-5 and TRBJ1-3, with D maybe TRBD1 (6 bases). The CDR3 has 14 amino acids. V lost 1 base and J 4 bases, leaving 8 bases between the germline ends. The germline gives CDR1 MNHEY, CDR2 SVGAGI. The CDR3 loop reads CASSYWGQGNTIYF. CDR3 sequence (DNA): TGTGCCAGCAGTTACTGGGGGCAAGGAAACACCATATATTTT.

J is TRBJ2-1 and V is TRBV4-1; no clear D gene. V shed 0 bases and J shed 3 bases, with 9 bases lying between them. Germline V gene sequence: CDR1 MGHRA, CDR2 YSYEKL. The CDR3 runs 15 residues. The CDR3 reads CASSQEYSLYNEQFF. Here the CDR3 DNA reads TGCGCCAGCAGCCAAGAATACAGCCTCTACAATGAGCAGTTCTTC.

The chain couples TRBV5-1 to TRBJ2-1, with TRBD1 identical over 8 bases. From germline, CDR1 is SGHRS and CDR2 YFSETQ. The CDR3 covers 16 residues. Unmatched junction bases numbered 10, after V lost 3 bases and J lost 5 bases. Written as DNA, the CDR3 is TGCGCCAGCAGCTCAGGGGGCTTAGGGGAGAACAATGAGCAGTTCTTC. Protein product: CASSSGGLGENNEQFF.

Written as DNA, the CDR3 is TGTGCCAGCAGTCAGGGTGGCGGTACGACTGAAGCTTTCTTT. Translating gives CASSQGGGTTEAFF. This chain joins TRBV6-4 and TRBJ1-1; weak D call: TRBD1 (5 bases). Germline CDR1 MRHNA, CDR2 SNTAGT. The CDR3 runs to 14 residues. The ends were cut back, 5 bases at V and 5 bases at J, with 15 bases in the middle.

The rearrangement links TRBV7-9 to TRBJ2-3; 9 bases match TRBD1. This CDR3 has 15 amino acids. Germline V gene data show CDR1 as SEHNR and CDR2 as FQNEAQ (reference sequence). J lost 4 bases, V lost 6 bases, and 8 bases had no gene match. The CDR3: CASRTGQGWSDTQYF. The DNA for the CDR3 is TGTGCCAGCAGAACGGGACAGGGCTGGTCAGATACGCAGTATTTT.